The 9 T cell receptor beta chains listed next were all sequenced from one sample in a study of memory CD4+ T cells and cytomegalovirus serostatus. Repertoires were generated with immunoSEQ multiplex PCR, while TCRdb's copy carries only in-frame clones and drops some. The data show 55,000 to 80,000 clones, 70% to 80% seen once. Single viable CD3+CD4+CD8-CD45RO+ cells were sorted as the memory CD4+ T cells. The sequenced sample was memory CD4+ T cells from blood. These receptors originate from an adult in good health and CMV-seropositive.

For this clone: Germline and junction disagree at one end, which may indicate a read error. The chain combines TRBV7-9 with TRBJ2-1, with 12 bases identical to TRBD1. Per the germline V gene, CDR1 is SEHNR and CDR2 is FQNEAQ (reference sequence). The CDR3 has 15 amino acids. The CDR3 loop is CASSLAGTGGCEQFF. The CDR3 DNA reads TGTGCCAGCAGTTTAGCCGGGACAGGGGGCTGTGAGCAGTTCTTC.

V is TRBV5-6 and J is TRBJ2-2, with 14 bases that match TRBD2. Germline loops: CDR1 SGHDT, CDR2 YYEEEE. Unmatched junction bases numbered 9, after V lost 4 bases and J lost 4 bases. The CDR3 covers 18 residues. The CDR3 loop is CASSPPGLAGASTGELFF. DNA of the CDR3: TGTGCCAGCAGCCCTCCGGGACTAGCGGGAGCCAGCACCGGGGAGCTGTTTTTT.

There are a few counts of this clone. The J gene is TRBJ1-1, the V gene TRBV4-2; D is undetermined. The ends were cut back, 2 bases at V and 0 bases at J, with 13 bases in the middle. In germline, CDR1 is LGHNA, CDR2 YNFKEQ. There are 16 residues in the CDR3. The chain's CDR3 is CASSQSGGPMNTEAFF. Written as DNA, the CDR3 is TGTGCCAGCAGCCAATCAGGCGGTCCGATGAACACTGAAGCTTTCTTT.

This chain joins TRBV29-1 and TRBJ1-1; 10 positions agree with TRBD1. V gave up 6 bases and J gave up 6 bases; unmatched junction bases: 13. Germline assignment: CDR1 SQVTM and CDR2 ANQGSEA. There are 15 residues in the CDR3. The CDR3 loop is CSVQGRQGAPAEAFF. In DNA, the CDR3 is TGCAGCGTCCAGGGGAGACAGGGGGCGCCGGCTGAAGCTTTCTTT.

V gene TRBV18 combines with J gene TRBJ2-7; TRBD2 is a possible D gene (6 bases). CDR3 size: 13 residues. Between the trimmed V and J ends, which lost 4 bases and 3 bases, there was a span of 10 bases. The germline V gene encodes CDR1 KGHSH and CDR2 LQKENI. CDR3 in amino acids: CASSQDYFYEQYF. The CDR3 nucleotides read TGTGCCAGCTCACAGGACTACTTCTACGAGCAGTACTTC.

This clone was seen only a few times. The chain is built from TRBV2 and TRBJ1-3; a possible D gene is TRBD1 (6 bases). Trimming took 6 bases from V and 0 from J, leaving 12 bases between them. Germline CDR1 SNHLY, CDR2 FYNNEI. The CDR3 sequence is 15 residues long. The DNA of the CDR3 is TGTGCCAGCAGCCCGGACAGTATCTCTGGAAACACCATATATTTT. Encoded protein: CASSPDSISGNTIYF.

CDR3 in DNA: TGTGCCAGCAGTGACTACCGGGACAATGTTAACTATGGCTACACCTTC. Translating it yields CASSDYRDNVNYGYTF. This rearrangement joins TRBV25-1 to TRBJ1-2; maybe TRBD1 (6 bases). Trimming took off 3 bases at V and 1 base at J, with 15 bases between the two ends. CDR3 length: 16 amino acids. Germline-derived CDR1 and CDR2 are MGHDK and SYGVNS.

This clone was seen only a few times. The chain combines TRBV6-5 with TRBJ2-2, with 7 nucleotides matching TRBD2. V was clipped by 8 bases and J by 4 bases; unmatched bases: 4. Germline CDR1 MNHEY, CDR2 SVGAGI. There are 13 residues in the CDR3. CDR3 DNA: TGTGCCAGCCGGGGGGAGGCCACCGGGGAGCTGTTTTTT. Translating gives CASRGEATGELFF.

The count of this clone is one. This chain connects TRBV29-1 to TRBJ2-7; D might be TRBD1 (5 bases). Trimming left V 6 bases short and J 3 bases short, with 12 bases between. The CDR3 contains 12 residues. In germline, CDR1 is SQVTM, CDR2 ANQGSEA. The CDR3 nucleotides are TGCAGCGTGAAGACAGTCCACTACGAGCAGTACTTC. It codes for CSVKTVHYEQYF.